The T cell receptor (beta chain) described here comes from a study of blood T cell repertoires in COVID-19. In the study overall: Sources were T cells, B-cell-depleted T cells, or PBMCs; the material itself was cDNA or gDNA.

The CDR3 extends over 15 amino acids. Looked up from germline, CDR1 is LGHNA and CDR2 is YNFKEQ. With V trimmed by 6 bases and J by 5 bases, 4 bases remained unmatched. Assay used: immunoSEQ multiplex PCR; TCRdb lists only in-frame clones, some missing. The table shows about 170,000 clones, with over 80% occurring only once. Sequenced material: peripheral blood. The rearrangement links TRBV4-2 to TRBJ1-6, with 10 bases lining up with TRBD1. The source is an elderly woman with active or convalescent COVID-19. CDR3 protein: CASSPGTGDNSPLHF. The CDR3 DNA reads as TGTGCCAGCAGTCCCGGGACAGGGGATAATTCACCCCTCCACTTT.